The 12 T cell receptor beta chains in this list originate from one sample, sequenced in a study of shared clonotypes between healthy human individuals. Using immunoSEQ multiplex PCR, the repertoire was profiled, and TCRdb retains in-frame clones only, with some absent. The sample has some 89,000 clones; approximately 61% are singletons. Material: memory CD8+ T cells sorted from blood. The subset denotes: CD45RO+ cells pooled with CCR7-negative TemRA cells. The origin of the receptors is a man under 40 in good health.

Worth noting for this clone: One base separates it from a far larger clone, so it is likely a read error. Other DNA sequences in this sample translate to the same CDR3. The V gene is TRBV6-4, the J gene TRBJ2-3; TRBD2 aligns across 8 bases. Germline V lookup: CDR1 MRHNA, CDR2 SNTAGT. This CDR3 contains 15 residues. Trimming took 5 bases from V and 2 from J; bases not matched to a gene: 6. The CDR3 protein is CASSPGTSDTDTQYF. The CDR3 region has the DNA TGTGCCAGCAGTCCCGGGACTAGTGACACAGATACGCAGTATTTT.

This chain uses TRBV27 with TRBJ1-1; the match to TRBD1 covers 10 bases. CDR3 size: 13 residues. CDR1 and CDR2 (germline): MNHEY, SMNVEV (reference sequence). V was clipped by 5 bases and J by 8 bases; unmatched bases: 5. The CDR3 is CASSPGTGDEAFF. CDR3 DNA sequence: TGTGCCAGCAGTCCCGGGACAGGGGACGAAGCTTTCTTT.

This clone appeared once. The V gene is TRBV6-1, the J gene TRBJ1-5, with unresolved D. The V gene's germline CDR1 is MNHNS and CDR2 SASEGT. This CDR3 region has 10 residues. V was pared by 7 bases and J by 9 bases, with 7 bases between. CDR3 DNA sequence: TGTGCCAGCACTTGGATGCCCCAGCATTTT. It is translated as CASTWMPQHF.

In regard to this clone: The germline gene is not matched at one end of the junction; a read error may be the cause. V gene TRBV4-1 combines with J gene TRBJ1-5, with D tentatively TRBD1 (5 bases). CDR1 is MGHRA, CDR2 YSYEKL, per germline. The CDR3 is made up of 15 amino acids. For the CDR3, the DNA is TGCGCCAGCAGCGAAGAAGGGATTAGGGGCCAGCCCCAGCATTTT. This encodes CASSEEGIRGQPQHF.

The genes are TRBV7-2 and TRBJ1-5; possible D gene TRBD1, 5 bases. The CDR3 runs to 12 residues. Trimming took off 1 base at V and 9 bases at J, with 7 bases between the two ends. Germline assignment: CDR1 SGHTA and CDR2 FQGNSA. The CDR3 is CASSLGGPPQHF. Here the CDR3 DNA reads TGTGCCAGCAGCTTAGGGGGCCCGCCCCAGCATTTT.

This clone was detected a few times. The chain is built from TRBV2 and TRBJ2-7, with D perhaps given as TRBD1 or TRBD2 (5 bases each). CDR3 size: 11 residues. Germline CDR1 SNHLY, CDR2 FYNNEI. Trimming shortened V by 11 bases and J by 4 bases, and 12 bases separated the two germline ends. The CDR3 spells CAGGQGYEQYF. The CDR3 nucleotides are TGTGCCGGGGGTCAAGGGTACGAGCAGTACTTC.

CDR3: CASTGTPLTGELFF. The CDR3 DNA follows: TGTGCCAGCACCGGGACACCCCTCACCGGGGAGCTGTTTTTT. The chain couples TRBV2 to TRBJ2-2, with a possible D match to TRBD1 (6 bases). V lost 7 bases to trimming and J lost 4 bases, with 13 bases between them. Germline V lookup: CDR1 SNHLY, CDR2 FYNNEI. This CDR3 comprises 14 residues.

The chain joins TRBV29-1 to TRBJ2-7; D is undetermined. The V end lost 2 bases, the J end lost 2 bases, and 10 bases lay between the germline ends. CDR1 SQVTM and CDR2 ANQGSEA come from the germline V gene. This CDR3 has 13 residues. In DNA form, the CDR3 reads TGCAGCGTTGAAAGGGTAGGGACCTACGAGCAGTACTTC. Encoded protein: CSVERVGTYEQYF.

This clone was detected only a few times. The chain recombines TRBV9 with TRBJ1-5; D is unclear. Trimming took off 0 bases at V and 4 bases at J, with 5 bases between the two ends. This CDR3 contains 13 residues. Germline CDR1 SGDLS, CDR2 YYNGEE. CDR3 residues: CASSVGTNQPQHF. CDR3 DNA: TGTGCCAGCAGCGTAGGGACTAATCAGCCCCAGCATTTT.

The chain recombines TRBV4-1 with TRBJ2-1; the D is unclear. Trimming shortened V by 1 base and J by 9 bases, and 10 bases separated the two germline ends. The CDR3 consists of 13 residues. Germline CDR1 MGHRA, CDR2 YSYEKL. For the CDR3, the DNA is TGCGCCAGCAGCCAAGTTGAGGCCGGTGAGCAGTTCTTC. This translates into CASSQVEAGEQFF.

The chain has TRBV7-6 and TRBJ1-4; no clear D gene. The CDR3 consists of 12 residues. Germline CDR1 reads SGHVS; CDR2 reads FNYEAQ. Trimming removed 6 bases at V and 5 bases at J, with 7 bases between. Here the CDR3 DNA reads TGTGCCAGCAGGAACATCAATGAAAAACTGTTTTTT. It is translated as CASRNINEKLFF.

The chain has TRBV11-3 and TRBJ2-2, with a weak D call TRBD2 (6 bases). Per the germline V gene, CDR1 is SGHNT and CDR2 is YENEEA. Deletions cut 4 bases from V and 1 base from J, with 13 bases between. The CDR3 has 16 amino acids. The DNA of the CDR3 is TGTGCCAGCAGCTCCACTAGCTGGGAGAACACCGGGGAGCTGTTTTTT. Translation: CASSSTSWENTGELFF. The full variable domain, in which reference TRBV11-3 and TRBJ2-2 provide the parts outside the CDR3, is EAGVVQSPRYKIIEKKQPVAFWCNPISGHNTLYWYLQNLGQGPELLIRYENEEAVDDSQLPKDRFSAERLKGVDSTLKIQPAELGDSAVYLCASSSTSWENTGELFFGEGSRLTVL.